The source of this T cell receptor beta chain is a study of identifying expanded T cells in peripheral blood. Collection occurred without any documented infections or immune events in donors. Some clones are missing from TCRdb's copy, which holds only in-frame ones; the method was immunoSEQ multiplex PCR. The sample lists 85,000 to 120,000 clones, roughly 88% occurring once. This clone was detected only a few times. Its target is unknown. The CDR3 loop spans 16 amino acids. The V segment lost 2 bases and the J segment 4 bases; nucleotides outside the gene matches: 8. Germline V CDR1 and CDR2: KGHSH, LQKENI. Broader study findings: Variance in clone template counts between approximately 2-week samples significantly increased with total template count across all healthy donors.

The TCR was taken from a person aged 18 to 70 in good health. This sequence joins TRBV18 and TRBJ2-7, with 10 bases identical to TRBD1. The sequencing input was blood. The CDR3 here is CASSPSRTGGGYEQYF. The CDR3 DNA follows: TGTGCCAGCTCACCAAGTAGGACAGGGGGAGGATACGAGCAGTACTTC.